This entry lists 10 T cell receptor beta chains sequenced from one sample in a study of Graves' ophthalmopathy and Graves' hyperthyroidism. Investigators amplified TCR beta CDR3 regions from RNA transcripts. HTBI-primed RT-PCR formed the first round, and a multiplex PCR formed the second. In TCRdb, the multiplex PCR reads were re-called with MiXCR into one record per CDR3 protein. Of 350,000 to 400,000 distinct CDR3 sequences in the sample, 15% were seen once. Sequencing was done on a sample of peripheral blood. The source is a woman between 18 and 29 years old with stable Graves' hyperthyroidism.

This chain connects TRBV20-1 to TRBJ1-2; 8 bases line up with TRBD1. The V gene's germline CDR1 is DFQATT and CDR2 SNEGSKA (reference sequence). V shed 2 bases and J 3 bases; nucleotides not matched to a gene: 5. This CDR3 spans 14 amino acids. The CDR3 nucleotides read TGCAGTGCTAGATTGACAGGGGAGGACTATGGCTACACCTTC. Protein product: CSARLTGEDYGYTF.

In this sample, this clonotype turned up many times. This rearrangement joins TRBV5-1 to TRBJ2-7; D not resolved. Between the trimmed V and J ends, which lost 3 bases and 0 bases, there was a span of 10 bases. This CDR3 is built from 14 residues. CDR1 and CDR2 (germline): SGHRS, YFSETQ. DNA of the CDR3: TGCGCCAGCAGCTCCCTGGACGCCTCCTACGAGCAGTACTTC. Protein product: CASSSLDASYEQYF.

This clonotype was seen once. The DNA for the CDR3 is TGCGCCAGCAGCCCGGAGGGACAGGGACTGAGGAGGCAGTATTTT. Encoded protein: CASSPEGQGLRRQYF. This chain joins TRBV5-1 and TRBJ2-3; 9 bases map to TRBD1. CDR1 and CDR2 (germline): SGHRS, YFSETQ. V was pared by 4 bases and J by 11 bases, with 14 bases of the junction left unmatched. The CDR3 is 15 amino acids. Full variable domain (missing parts from reference TRBV5-1 and TRBJ2-3): KAGVTQTPRYLIKTRGQQVTLSCSPISGHRSVSWYQQTPGQGLQFLFEYFSETQRNKGNFPGRFSGRQFSNSRSEMNVSTLELGDSALYLCASSPEGQGLRRQYFGPGTRLTVL.

The sample holds many counts of this clonotype. The chain carries TRBV5-1 and TRBJ2-7; a possible D gene is TRBD2 (5 bases). The ends were cut back, 4 bases at V and 5 bases at J, with 7 bases in the middle. Germline-derived CDR1 and CDR2 are SGHRS and YFSETQ. This CDR3 has 11 residues. The CDR3 nucleotides read TGCGCCAGCAGCCTAGCTGACGAGCAGTACTTC. It encodes CASSLADEQYF.

The J gene is TRBJ1-1, the V gene TRBV11-3; 9 bases align to TRBD1. There are 14 residues in the CDR3. Trimming cost V 5 bases and J 10 bases; bases outside gene matches: 11. CDR1 is SGHNT, CDR2 YENEEA, per germline. CDR3 residues: CASSEWTGAPSAFF. CDR3 coding DNA: TGTGCCAGCAGCGAATGGACAGGGGCCCCTTCAGCTTTCTTT.

This clonotype was picked up a small number of times. V usage is TRBV12-3 or TRBV12-4 and J usage is TRBJ1-4; TRBD1 is a possible D gene (5 bases). The CDR3 spans 14 residues. V lost 8 bases and J 2 bases, leaving 12 bases between the germline ends. The CDR3 nucleotides are TGTGCCAGCCGATGGGGCAGTACTAATGAAAAACTGTTTTTT. It specifies CASRWGSTNEKLFF.

In this sample, this clonotype turned up many times. The chain uses TRBV20-1 and TRBJ1-2, with D possibly TRBD1 on 6 matching bases. Germline values: CDR1 DFQATT, CDR2 SNEGSKA (reference sequence). This CDR3 contains 11 residues. The ends were cut back, 3 bases at V and 6 bases at J, with 8 bases in the middle. The CDR3: CSASQGHGYTF. As DNA, the CDR3 is TGCAGTGCTAGCCAGGGGCATGGCTACACCTTC.

This clonotype was seen repeatedly, ten times or more. J is TRBJ1-3 and V is TRBV5-1; no clear D. Germline assignment: CDR1 SGHRS and CDR2 YFSETQ. The CDR3 has 16 residues. V lost 1 base and J lost 0, with 11 bases in between. CDR3: CASSLKGPSSGNTIYF. The CDR3, as DNA: TGCGCCAGCAGCTTGAAGGGCCCGAGCTCTGGAAACACCATATATTTT.

There are many counts of this clonotype. This chain's CDR3 is CASLYAGEAFF. CDR3 sequence (DNA): TGTGCCAGCTTATACGCGGGTGAAGCTTTCTTT. The chain carries TRBV11-2 and TRBJ1-1; D is unresolved. The V and J ends lost 8 bases and 7 bases respectively, with 11 bases between them. Germline values: CDR1 SGHAT, CDR2 FQNNGV. The CDR3 length is 11 residues.

This clonotype has at least ten counts. The chain uses TRBV6-1 and TRBJ2-2; a weak D match, TRBD1 (5 bases). CDR3 length: 15 amino acids. Germline V lookup: CDR1 MNHNS, CDR2 SASEGT. V was pared by 4 bases and J by 0 bases, with 9 bases between. DNA for the CDR3: TGTGCCAGCAGTGGACAGACTCCGAACACCGGGGAGCTGTTTTTT. It encodes CASSGQTPNTGELFF.